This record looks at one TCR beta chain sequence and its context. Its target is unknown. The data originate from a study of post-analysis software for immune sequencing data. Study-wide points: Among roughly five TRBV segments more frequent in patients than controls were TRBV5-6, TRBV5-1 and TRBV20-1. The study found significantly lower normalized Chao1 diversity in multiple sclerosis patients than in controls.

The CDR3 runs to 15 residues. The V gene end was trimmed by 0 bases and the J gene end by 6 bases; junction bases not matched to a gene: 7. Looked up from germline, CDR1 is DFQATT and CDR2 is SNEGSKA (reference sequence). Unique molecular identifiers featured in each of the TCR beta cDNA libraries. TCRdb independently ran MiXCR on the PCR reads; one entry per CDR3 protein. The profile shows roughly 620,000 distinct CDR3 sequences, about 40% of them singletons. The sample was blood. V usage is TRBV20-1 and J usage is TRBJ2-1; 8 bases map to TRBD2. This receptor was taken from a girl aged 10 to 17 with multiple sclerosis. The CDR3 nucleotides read TGCAGTGCTAGAGATTCCCGGGGGGGCCTCAATGAGCAGTTCTTC. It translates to CSARDSRGGLNEQFF.